Following are 28 T cell receptor beta chains from one sample sequenced in a study of blood T cell repertoires in COVID-19 (dated by TCRdb to the early 2020s). The library was generated by the immunoSEQ multiplex PCR assay. TCRdb stores this immuneACCESS table with in-frame sequences only. Part of the clones is absent; in the studies checked, under half of the shortfall reflects unresolved V genes, and no reason is known for the rest. In this sample the table shows 65,000 or so clones, about 92% of which occur a single time. The ten largest account for 1.3% of the sample. The source material was peripheral blood. These receptors were obtained from a man between 60 and 70 years old with acute or convalescent COVID-19.

This clone was seen only a few times. The chain joins TRBV2 to TRBJ1-2; unclear D gene. CDR3 length equals 14 residues. Trimming stripped 6 bases from V and 2 bases from J, with 13 bases between. Germline-derived CDR1 and CDR2 are SNHLY and FYNNEI. CDR3: CASRLSAENYGYTF. CDR3 nucleotides: TGTGCCAGCAGGTTGTCGGCGGAGAACTATGGCTACACCTTC. The full variable domain, its missing parts supplied by reference TRBV2 and TRBJ1-2, is EPEVTQTPSHQVTQMGQEVILRCVPISNHLYFYWYRQILGQKVEFLVSFYNNEISEKSEIFDDQFSVERPDGSNFTLKIRSTKLEDSAMYFCASRLSAENYGYTFGSGTRLTVV.

This sequence joins TRBV6-5 and TRBJ1-6; TRBD1 is a possible D gene (6 bases). There are 15 residues in the CDR3. Germline CDR1 and CDR2: MNHEY and SVGAGI. Trimming left V 4 bases short and J 14 bases short, with 21 bases between. The CDR3 DNA sequence: TGTGCCAGCAGTTGGAATCAGGACAGAGGTTCGACCCTCCACTTT. Encoded protein: CASSWNQDRGSTLHF.

The genes are TRBV9 and TRBJ1-1, with D maybe TRBD1 (5 bases). V gave up 0 bases and J gave up 5 bases, with 14 bases separating them. Germline-derived CDR1 and CDR2 are SGDLS and YYNGEE. The CDR3 is 15 residues long. CDR3 in DNA: TGTGCCAGCAGCGTAGGTCCAATGGGGGGGACTGAAGCTTTCTTT. Encoded protein: CASSVGPMGGTEAFF. The entire variable domain, with the rest obtained from reference TRBV9 and TRBJ1-1, is as follows: DSGVTQTPKHLITATGQRVTLRCSPRSGDLSVYWYQQSLDQGLQFLIQYYNGEERAKGNILERFSAQQFPDLHSELNLSSLELGDSALYFCASSVGPMGGTEAFFGQGTRLTVV.

The V call is TRBV3-1 (or the pseudogene TRBV3-2), the J call TRBJ1-1; TRBD1 agrees at 10 bases. The germline CDR1 and CDR2 sequences are LGHDT and YNNKEL (reference sequence). The ends lost 6 bases at V and 5 bases at J; junction bases unmatched: 6. This CDR3 is 14 amino acids long. The CDR3 bases are TGTGCCAGCAGAACCGGACAGGGGGGAACTGAAGCTTTCTTT. Translation gives CASRTGQGGTEAFF.

As regards this clone: The same CDR3 can be traced to other DNA sequences in this sample. This sequence joins TRBV19 and TRBJ1-3, with D possibly matching TRBD1 (6 bases). Trimming took off 6 bases at V and 0 bases at J, with 12 bases between the two ends. The CDR3 runs 15 residues. Germline loops: CDR1 LNHDA, CDR2 SQIVND (reference sequence). For the CDR3, the DNA is TGTGCCAGTAGGCGACAGGCGTTCTCTGGAAACACCATATATTTT. Translated, it gives CASRRQAFSGNTIYF.

The chain has TRBV4-1 and TRBJ2-1; D gene uncertain. The CDR3 sequence is 15 residues long. With 4 bases removed from V and 7 bases from J, the gap between germline ends came to 17 bases. CDR1 is MGHRA, CDR2 YSYEKL, per germline. CDR3 region: CASSPLLFSLNEQFF. The CDR3 region has the DNA TGCGCCAGCAGCCCCCTCCTCTTCTCGCTAAATGAGCAGTTCTTC.

The table lists this clone with a few counts. The chain employs TRBV5-6 and TRBJ1-2, with 9 bases matching TRBD1. The germline gives CDR1 SGHDT, CDR2 YYEEEE. J lost 0 bases, V lost 5 bases, and 5 bases had no gene match. This CDR3 is 15 amino acids long. CDR3 nucleotide sequence: TGTGCCAGCAGTGCCGGGACAGGGCCTAACTATGGCTACACCTTC. The encoded protein is CASSAGTGPNYGYTF.

The chain links TRBV18 to TRBJ2-2; a possible D gene is TRBD1 (5 bases). This CDR3 is built from 15 residues. V was pared by 1 base and J by 3 bases, with 9 bases between. Germline lookup yields CDR1 KGHSH and CDR2 LQKENI. As DNA, the CDR3 is TGTGCCAGCTCACCACTTGCAGGGCACACCGGGGAGCTGTTTTTT. This codes for CASSPLAGHTGELFF.

The chain combines TRBV12-3 or TRBV12-4 with TRBJ1-2, with D uncertain. This CDR3 is 12 amino acids long. Trimming took off 4 bases at V and 4 bases at J, with 7 bases between the two ends. CDR3 amino acids: CASSSSAYGYTF. The CDR3 DNA reads TGTGCCAGCAGTTCGAGTGCCTATGGCTACACCTTC.

The chain carries TRBV3-1 (or the pseudogene TRBV3-2) and TRBJ1-1; 8 bases match TRBD1. The CDR3 extends over 15 amino acids. Trimming at V came to 1 base and at J to 5 bases, leaving 6 bases not matched to a gene. The V gene's germline CDR1 is LGHDT and CDR2 YNNKEL (reference sequence). As DNA, the CDR3 is TGTGCCAGCAGCCAAGGGACAGGGAGGGGGACTGAAGCTTTCTTT. Amino acid sequence: CASSQGTGRGTEAFF.

The rearrangement joins TRBV7-2 to TRBJ1-6; D remains unclear. The CDR3 extends over 15 amino acids. Trimming removed 5 bases at V and 10 bases at J, with 18 bases between. CDR1 and CDR2 (germline): SGHTA, FQGNSA. CDR3 nucleotides: TGTGCCAGCAGCCCTCAGTGGCTAGGGAGCTCACCCCTCCACTTT. Residues: CASSPQWLGSSPLHF.

This chain joins TRBV4-2 and TRBJ2-7; D might be TRBD2 (7 bases). V shed 4 bases and J shed 5 bases, with 18 bases lying between them. The CDR3 sequence is 15 residues long. The germline V gene encodes CDR1 LGHNA and CDR2 YNFKEQ. The CDR3 sequence is CASSPRRGAGDEQYF. The CDR3 coding sequence is TGTGCCAGCAGCCCGCGTCGGGGGGCAGGGGACGAGCAGTACTTC.

This rearrangement joins TRBV19 to TRBJ1-3; D might be TRBD1 (6 bases). The length of the CDR3 is 17 residues. Germline CDR1 is LNHDA and CDR2 is SQIVND (reference sequence). V lost 4 bases to trimming and J lost 1 base, with 17 bases between them. CDR3 sequence (DNA): TGTGCCAGTAGTAGTCCGGGACAAGCTTCGTCTGGAAACACCATATATTTT. Encoded protein: CASSSPGQASSGNTIYF.

The rearrangement links TRBV9 to TRBJ1-2; the D gene is possibly TRBD1 (6 bases). The CDR3 loop spans 14 amino acids. Trimming removed 0 bases at V and 6 bases at J, with 12 bases between. Germline lookup yields CDR1 SGDLS and CDR2 YYNGEE. For the CDR3, the DNA is TGTGCCAGCAGCGTAGTAGTACAGGGAGATGGCTACACCTTC. This sequence encodes CASSVVVQGDGYTF.

V is TRBV5-1 and J is TRBJ2-2; 11 nucleotides align to TRBD1. The germline gives CDR1 SGHRS, CDR2 YFSETQ. V was pared by 4 bases and J by 0 bases, with 8 bases of the junction left unmatched. The CDR3 is 18 amino acids. The CDR3 protein is CASSHRPGQGANTGELFF. In DNA form, the CDR3 reads TGCGCCAGCAGCCACCGACCGGGACAGGGGGCGAACACCGGGGAGCTGTTTTTT.

This rearrangement joins TRBV3-1 (or the pseudogene TRBV3-2) to TRBJ1-1; D call uncertain. The germline V gene encodes CDR1 LGHDT and CDR2 YNNKEL (reference sequence). V lost 1 base and J lost 3, with 12 bases in between. The CDR3 totals 15 residues. The CDR3, as DNA: TGTGCCAGCAGCCAAGTACTGATGGCGGACACTGAAGCTTTCTTT. Protein: CASSQVLMADTEAFF.

The chain employs TRBV30 and TRBJ1-1; D perhaps matches TRBD1 (6 bases). The CDR3 has 14 residues. CDR1 and CDR2 from the germline V gene are GTSNPN and SVGIG (reference sequence). The ends were cut back, 4 bases at V and 1 base at J, with 13 bases in the middle. The CDR3 DNA follows: TGTGCCTGGAAAACGTTACAGGGGAACACTGAAGCTTTCTTT. This encodes CAWKTLQGNTEAFF.

V is TRBV12-3 or TRBV12-4 and J is TRBJ1-1; weak D call: TRBD1 (5 bases). V shed 4 bases and J shed 3 bases, with 9 bases lying between them. CDR3 length: 13 amino acids. The CDR3 here is CASSWGGDTEAFF. The DNA of the CDR3 is TGTGCCAGCAGTTGGGGGGGGGACACTGAAGCTTTCTTT.

The chain carries TRBV5-5 and TRBJ2-3; 9 bases agree with TRBD1. V lost 5 bases and J lost 4; bases outside the gene matches: 5. The CDR3 covers 14 residues. The V gene's germline CDR1 is SGHKS and CDR2 YYEKEE (reference sequence). The CDR3 DNA reads TGTGCCAGCAGACGGGACAGGGCGGCAGATACGCAGTATTTT. The encoded protein is CASRRDRAADTQYF.

The J gene is TRBJ2-3, the V gene TRBV11-2; tentative D call: TRBD2 (7 bases). The CDR3 loop spans 17 amino acids. V lost 0 bases to trimming and J lost 4 bases, with 17 bases between them. From germline, CDR1 is SGHAT and CDR2 FQNNGV. Here the CDR3 reads CASSLDLRGGVSDTQYF. CDR3 bases: TGTGCCAGCAGCTTAGATCTTAGGGGGGGGGTTTCAGATACGCAGTATTTT.

The chain uses TRBV5-5 and TRBJ1-1; perhaps TRBD1 as D (5 bases). V lost 5 bases and J 7 bases, leaving 15 bases between the germline ends. Germline values: CDR1 SGHKS, CDR2 YYEKEE (reference sequence). CDR3 length: 13 amino acids. This CDR3 reads CASRAGVWGEAFF. The CDR3 region has the DNA TGTGCCAGCAGGGCGGGGGTGTGGGGTGAAGCTTTCTTT.

This rearrangement joins TRBV24-1 to TRBJ2-2; D is possibly TRBD2 (5 bases). This CDR3 comprises 19 residues. V was shortened by 1 base and J by 1 base, with 18 bases between the two germline ends. Germline V gene lookup returns CDR1 KGHDR and CDR2 SFDVKD. Written as DNA, the CDR3 is TGTGCCACCAGTGATTTCCCCCCACGGACTCCTGGGAACACCGGGGAGCTGTTTTTT. This codes for CATSDFPPRTPGNTGELFF.

This chain links TRBV25-1 with TRBJ1-2; maybe TRBD1 (6 bases). The CDR3 extends over 13 amino acids. With 4 bases removed from V and 8 bases from J, the gap between germline ends came to 14 bases. Germline CDR1 reads MGHDK; CDR2 reads SYGVNS. The CDR3 sequence: CASSAIVTGGYTF. The CDR3 DNA sequence: TGTGCCAGCAGTGCTATCGTAACAGGGGGCTACACCTTC.

CDR3 loop: CASSIVAGIGTEAFF. Here the CDR3 DNA reads TGTGCCAGTAGTATAGTCGCAGGGATAGGCACTGAAGCTTTCTTT. This chain links TRBV19 with TRBJ1-1; D might be TRBD1 (5 bases). This CDR3 spans 15 amino acids. The V gene's germline CDR1 is LNHDA and CDR2 SQIVND (reference sequence). V lost 1 base to trimming and J lost 4 bases, with 13 bases between them.

The chain combines TRBV3-1 (or the pseudogene TRBV3-2) with TRBJ1-6, with TRBD1 identical over 8 bases. Per the germline V gene, CDR1 is LGHDT and CDR2 is YNNKEL (reference sequence). After removal of 5 bases from V and 11 bases from J, the junction contained 11 bases not matched to a gene. The CDR3 is 15 residues long. For the CDR3, the DNA is TGTGCCAGCAGCTTGGGACAGGCCGTCGGGACACCCCTCCACTTT. Translated, it gives CASSLGQAVGTPLHF.

The chain combines TRBV18 with TRBJ1-2; perhaps TRBD1 as D (5 bases). V was trimmed by 6 bases and J by 2 bases, leaving 19 bases between them. This CDR3 comprises 16 residues. Germline loops: CDR1 KGHSH, CDR2 LQKENI. The CDR3 spells CASSQSGGIGNYGYTF. The CDR3 DNA reads TGTGCCAGCTCCCAATCCGGGGGGATTGGGAACTATGGCTACACCTTC.

V gene TRBV5-1 combines with J gene TRBJ2-2, with 8 bases that match TRBD1. The CDR3 totals 15 residues. J gave up 4 bases and V 6 bases, and 8 bases lay outside the gene matches. Germline lookup yields CDR1 SGHRS and CDR2 YFSETQ. The CDR3 DNA sequence: TGCGCCAGCATGCCAGGGGGCGTCGGCACCGGGGAGCTGTTTTTT. Amino acids: CASMPGGVGTGELFF.

Written as DNA, the CDR3 is TGTGCCAGCTCGACAGGGCCTGACACTGAAGCTTTCTTT. Protein sequence: CASSTGPDTEAFF. This chain links TRBV6-5 with TRBJ1-1; TRBD1 matches at 7 bases. This CDR3 has 13 residues. Germline V gene data show CDR1 as MNHEY and CDR2 as SVGAGI. V trimming: 8 bases; J trimming: 3 bases; junction bases outside the gene matches: 6.